One sample yielded the 26 T cell receptor beta chains listed below, sequenced in a study of metastatic and nonmetastatic thyroid tumors. All patients reached thyroid surgery having received no treatment beforehand. Using MiXCR, TCRdb re-called clones from the PCR reads. Here the sample spans 35,000 to 45,000 clones, about a fifth being singletons. Sequences were obtained from blood. Receptors were obtained from a female donor with papillary thyroid cancer or a benign thyroid nodule (not recorded which). Some clones in this sample may be carry-over from other donors' samples.

This clone appeared many times. This chain joins TRBV5-1 and TRBJ2-2; D gene unclear. The CDR3 consists of 14 residues. Germline V gene sequence: CDR1 SGHRS, CDR2 YFSETQ. Between the trimmed V and J ends, which lost 0 bases and 7 bases, there was a span of 10 bases. The CDR3 is CASSLDSGFGELFF. The DNA of the CDR3 is TGCGCCAGCAGCTTGGATTCTGGGTTCGGGGAGCTGTTTTTT.

This clone was recorded at least ten times. The V call is TRBV20-1, the J call TRBJ2-2; 7 positions agree with TRBD1. The CDR3 loop spans 16 amino acids. V lost 2 bases to trimming and J lost 3 bases; unmatched junction nucleotides: 9. CDR1 DFQATT and CDR2 SNEGSKA come from the germline V gene (reference sequence). The CDR3: CSARKTGVGYTGELFF. The CDR3 DNA follows: TGCAGTGCTAGAAAAACAGGGGTAGGCTACACCGGGGAGCTGTTTTTT.

This rearrangement joins TRBV20-1 to TRBJ2-7; D may correspond to TRBD1 or TRBD2 (7 bases each). In germline, CDR1 is DFQATT, CDR2 SNEGSKA (reference sequence). This CDR3 has 12 amino acids. V gave up 3 bases and J gave up 5 bases, with 11 bases separating them. The CDR3 sequence is CSARQGGHEQYF. The CDR3 nucleotides read TGCAGTGCTAGGCAGGGGGGGCACGAGCAGTACTTC.

With respect to this clone: One junction end disagrees with the germline gene, perhaps due to a read error. The chain combines TRBV5-6 with TRBJ2-3; a weak D match, TRBD2 (7 bases). This CDR3 is built from 16 residues. The V gene's germline CDR1 is SGHDT and CDR2 YYEEEE. In nucleotides, the CDR3 is TGTGCCAGCAGCCTGGGAGGGGGACGCAGCACAGATACGCGGTATTTT. Translating it yields CASSLGGGRSTDTRYF.

This clone has more than one count but fewer than ten. V and J are TRBV10-1 and TRBJ1-2; unclear D gene. There are 15 residues in the CDR3. The V gene's germline CDR1 is WNHNN and CDR2 SYGVQD (reference sequence). V was cut by 0 bases and J by 3 bases, with 11 bases left in between. CDR3: CASSESVSPHYGYTF. CDR3 in DNA: TGCGCCAGCAGTGAGTCCGTCAGTCCCCACTATGGCTACACCTTC.

This clone was counted between two and nine times. The chain recombines TRBV19 with TRBJ1-4, with D possibly matching TRBD1 (5 bases). This CDR3 has 15 residues. The ends were cut back, 2 bases at V and 4 bases at J, with 11 bases in the middle. Germline CDR1 LNHDA, CDR2 SQIVND (reference sequence). CDR3 loop: CASSISPGDNEKLFF. CDR3 bases: TGTGCCAGTAGTATAAGCCCGGGGGATAATGAAAAACTGTTTTTT.

Judged by abundance, this clone is medium-sized. Other DNA sequences in this sample translate to the same CDR3. This chain connects TRBV6-1 to TRBJ1-2; the D gene is possibly TRBD1 (6 bases). The V end was cut by 6 bases, the J end by 4 bases, with 18 bases between. From germline, CDR1 is MNHNS and CDR2 SASEGT. The CDR3 totals 15 residues. The CDR3 DNA is TGTGCCAGCAGCCGGGACACCTCGTTCAGCTATGGCTACACCTTC. Amino acids: CASSRDTSFSYGYTF.

The J gene is TRBJ1-5, the V gene TRBV7-2; D possibly corresponds to TRBD1 (6 bases). Per the germline V gene, CDR1 is SGHTA and CDR2 is FQGNSA. V was cut by 0 bases and J by 7 bases, with 13 bases left in between. This CDR3 contains 15 residues. In nucleotides, the CDR3 is TGTGCCAGCAGCTTAGCGAGTAGGGGGGAGCAGCCCCAGCATTTT. It codes for CASSLASRGEQPQHF.

This clone has only a few counts. The chain links TRBV6-5 to TRBJ1-1; weak D call: TRBD1 (5 bases). Trimming took 2 bases from V and 1 from J, leaving 11 bases between them. The CDR3 length is 15 residues. Germline CDR1 is MNHEY and CDR2 is SVGAGI. The CDR3 region has the DNA TGTGCCAGCAGTTACGCTGACAGACAGAACACTGAAGCTTTCTTT. As protein: CASSYADRQNTEAFF.

The chain is built from TRBV28 and TRBJ1-2; tentative D call: TRBD1 (5 bases). The length of the CDR3 is 15 residues. Germline V CDR1 and CDR2: MDHEN, SYDVKM. Trimming took off 5 bases at V and 6 bases at J, with 19 bases between the two ends. The CDR3 spells CASSPPLVGPHGYTF. DNA of the CDR3: TGTGCCAGCAGTCCTCCCCTTGTGGGGCCGCATGGCTACACCTTC.

V is TRBV20-1 and J is TRBJ1-1, with 8 bases that match TRBD1. Germline trimming cut 0 bases from V and 3 bases from J; bases unmatched to any gene: 9. The CDR3 loop spans 16 amino acids. Per the germline V gene, CDR1 is DFQATT and CDR2 is SNEGSKA (reference sequence). CDR3 in amino acids: CSARDPGQGTDTEAFF. The CDR3 region has the DNA TGCAGTGCTAGAGATCCAGGACAGGGTACGGACACTGAAGCTTTCTTT.

This clone has just a few counts. One junction end disagrees with the germline gene, perhaps due to a read error. The chain joins TRBV12-5 to TRBJ2-7; D gene unclear. From germline, CDR1 is LGHNT and CDR2 FRNRAP. The CDR3 is 12 amino acids. The DNA of the CDR3 is TGTGGTAGTGGTTTGGTGTTCTACGAGCAGTACTTC. Protein: CGSGLVFYEQYF.

The rearrangement uses TRBV20-1 and TRBJ2-7; TRBD2 might be the D (7 bases). The V gene lost 0 bases and the J gene lost 5 bases, with 14 bases spanning the gap. This CDR3 spans 14 amino acids. Germline V gene data show CDR1 as DFQATT and CDR2 as SNEGSKA (reference sequence). CDR3 loop: CSARDKWEGDEQYF. The CDR3 bases are TGCAGTGCTAGAGATAAATGGGAGGGGGACGAGCAGTACTTC.

The J gene is TRBJ2-3, the V gene TRBV9; D is tentatively TRBD1 or TRBD2 (5 bases each). The CDR3 loop spans 16 amino acids. Trimming took 7 bases from V and 6 from J, leaving 24 bases between them. From germline, CDR1 is SGDLS and CDR2 YYNGEE. The CDR3 sequence: CASVDVGAWGMDTQYF. The CDR3 coding sequence is TGTGCCAGCGTGGACGTCGGGGCATGGGGCATGGATACGCAGTATTTT.

This clone was seen ten or more times. This rearrangement joins TRBV6-1 to TRBJ2-3; no clear D. The CDR3 is 15 amino acids. The germline V gene has CDR1 MNHNS and CDR2 SASEGT. The germline V and J ends were trimmed by 3 bases and 0 bases, with 10 bases remaining between them. CDR3 sequence: CASSEGLLSTDTQYF. The CDR3 nucleotides are TGTGCCAGCAGTGAGGGTCTATTGAGCACAGATACGCAGTATTTT.

Many counts were recorded for this clone. The chain joins TRBV18 to TRBJ1-2; 7 bases are a match to TRBD1. The V segment lost 0 bases and the J segment 7 bases; nucleotides outside the gene matches: 14. CDR3 length: 17 amino acids. Germline CDR1 reads KGHSH; CDR2 reads LQKENI. Here the CDR3 reads CASSPPPGGDSRFGYTF. Here the CDR3 DNA reads TGTGCCAGCTCACCACCCCCGGGCGGGGACAGCCGATTTGGCTACACCTTC.

In the case of this clone: At one boundary the junction diverges from the germline segment, which might be a read error. The identical CDR3 is also encoded by other nucleotide sequences in the sample. The genes are TRBV2 and TRBJ2-7; perhaps TRBD2 as D (6 bases). The CDR3 is 14 residues long. CDR1 and CDR2 from the germline V gene are SNHLY and FYNNEI. CDR3 amino acids: CASRGGTYSSEQYF. The CDR3 coding sequence is TGTGCCAGCAGGGGTGGGACTTACTCCTCCGAGCAGTACTTC.

This clone has ten or more counts. The chain is built from TRBV28 and TRBJ2-6; D not certain. Between the trimmed V and J ends, which lost 2 bases and 2 bases, there was a span of 4 bases. Germline CDR1 MDHEN, CDR2 SYDVKM. This CDR3 is 14 amino acids long. CDR3 loop: CASSLSAGANVLTF. The CDR3 bases are TGTGCCAGCAGTTTAAGTGCTGGGGCCAACGTCCTGACTTTC.

This clone turned up a few times. The V call is TRBV6-1, the J call TRBJ1-5; D unclear. The germline V and J ends were trimmed by 7 bases and 0 bases, with 19 bases remaining between them. The length of the CDR3 is 17 residues. Germline V gene data show CDR1 as MNHNS and CDR2 as SASEGT. The CDR3 DNA reads TGTGCCAGCACCTCTTCCCGTGATACCCATAGCAATCAGCCCCAGCATTTT. Translating gives CASTSSRDTHSNQPQHF.

This clone was counted many times. This clone may be a read error of a much larger clone one base away. The chain links TRBV12-3 or TRBV12-4 to TRBJ2-3; D is unresolved. The CDR3 covers 11 residues. The V and J ends lost 6 bases and 2 bases respectively, with 3 bases between them. The CDR3 loop reads CASSLTDTQYF. The CDR3 DNA reads TGTGCCAGCAGCCTCACAGATACGCAGTATTTT.

This chain uses TRBV20-1 with TRBJ1-6; D is perhaps TRBD1 (6 bases). The CDR3 has 14 amino acids. Germline V gene sequence: CDR1 DFQATT, CDR2 SNEGSKA (reference sequence). Trimming removed 0 bases from V and 10 bases from J, with 13 bases in between. This CDR3 is CSARDPGVGSPLHF. In DNA form, the CDR3 reads TGCAGTGCTAGAGATCCAGGGGTGGGATCACCCCTCCACTTT.

V usage is TRBV20-1 and J usage is TRBJ2-3, with 8 bases matching TRBD1. CDR1 and CDR2 from the germline V gene are DFQATT and SNEGSKA (reference sequence). The CDR3 is 14 amino acids. V shed 5 bases, J shed 1 base, and the junction held 5 bases outside the gene matches. For the CDR3, the DNA is TGCAGTGCTTACCACAGGGGGGGCACAGATACGCAGTATTTT. Its protein is CSAYHRGGTDTQYF.

Points on this clone: A much larger clone is a single base away; this may be a read error. The V call is TRBV11-2, the J call TRBJ1-5, with a possible D match to TRBD1 (6 bases). This CDR3 has 16 residues. The germline V and J ends were trimmed by 4 bases and 7 bases, with 20 bases remaining between them. Germline assignment: CDR1 SGHAT and CDR2 FQNNGV. The CDR3 nucleotides are TGTGCCAGCAGCTCCCCTTACGCAGGGGAGGTCCAGCCCCAGCATTTT. This translates into CASSSPYAGEVQPQHF. The entire variable domain, with the rest obtained from reference TRBV11-2 and TRBJ1-5, is as follows: EAGVAQSPRYKIIEKRQSVAFWCNPISGHATLYWYQQILGQGPKLLIQFQNNGVVDDSQLPKDRFSAERLKGVDSTLKIQPAKLEDSAVYLCASSSPYAGEVQPQHFGDGTRLSIL.

This clone was observed at least ten times. The chain carries TRBV27 and TRBJ2-3; D might be TRBD2 (6 bases). V was shortened by 5 bases and J by 0 bases, with 18 bases between the two germline ends. CDR1 is MNHEY and CDR2 is SMNVEV in the germline V gene (reference sequence). This CDR3 is built from 17 residues. CDR3 sequence: CASSPLSGEPSTDTQYF. The CDR3 DNA follows: TGTGCCAGCAGTCCCCTCTCGGGGGAACCTAGCACAGATACGCAGTATTTT.

This clone was seen at least ten times. The chain employs TRBV30 and TRBJ2-7, with D possibly TRBD1 on 5 matching bases. CDR3 length equals 12 residues. V gave up 1 base and J gave up 5 bases, with 9 bases separating them. In germline, CDR1 is GTSNPN, CDR2 SVGIG (reference sequence). The DNA for the CDR3 is TGTGCCTGGAGTGCAGGGTTCCACGAGCAGTACTTC. Encoded protein: CAWSAGFHEQYF.

With regard to this clone: Its ends do not fully match the called genes, so a read error is possible. The chain is built from TRBV25-1 and TRBJ1-5; D call uncertain. In germline, CDR1 is MGHDK, CDR2 SYGVNS. The CDR3 is 14 amino acids. CDR3 region: CASSEIVGNHPQHF. In nucleotides, the CDR3 is TGTGCCAGCAGTGAAATTGTGGGGAATCATCCCCAGCATTTT.